The 11 T cell receptor beta chains below were found in one sample sequenced in a study of blood T cell repertoires in COVID-19 (dated by TCRdb to 2018 to 2020). The library relied on the immunoSEQ multiplex PCR assay. Drawn from immuneACCESS, this table holds only the in-frame rearrangements with V and J called that TCRdb kept. Clones are partly lost; checked studies trace under half to an unresolved V gene and leave the rest unexplained. The sample table shows some 210,000 clones, and about 81% are seen once. The top ten clonotypes cover about 10% of the sample. Sequenced: PBMCs or T cells enriched from blood (not recorded which). The receptor set was obtained from a man aged 35-49 years who had recovered from COVID-19.

This rearrangement joins TRBV18 to TRBJ1-1; 7 bases line up with TRBD1. The CDR3 covers 14 residues. Trimming took 4 bases from V and 6 from J; bases not matched to a gene: 8. Germline V gene sequence: CDR1 KGHSH, CDR2 LQKENI. The chain's CDR3 is CASSLGGTASEAFF. The CDR3 nucleotides read TGTGCCAGCTCACTCGGAGGGACAGCATCTGAAGCTTTCTTT.

The chain uses TRBV6-5 and TRBJ2-7; 10 bases are a match to TRBD1. There are 15 residues in the CDR3. CDR1 and CDR2 (germline): MNHEY, SVGAGI. V gave up 6 bases and J gave up 2 bases; unmatched junction bases: 7. The DNA of the CDR3 is TGTGCCAGCAGGAGCCCCGGGACAGGGGCCTACGAGCAGTACTTC. This gives the protein CASRSPGTGAYEQYF.

The genes are TRBV7-2 and TRBJ2-4, with TRBD1 identical over 11 bases. The V segment lost 5 bases and the J segment 1 base; nucleotides outside the gene matches: 4. The length of the CDR3 is 16 residues. Germline V gene data show CDR1 as SGHTA and CDR2 as FQGNSA. CDR3 residues: CASSHRDRGAKNIQYF. As DNA, the CDR3 is TGTGCCAGCAGCCATCGGGACAGGGGGGCCAAAAACATTCAGTACTTC. The full variable domain, with the rest looked up from reference TRBV7-2 and TRBJ2-4, is GAGVSQSPSNKVTEKGKDVELRCDPISGHTALYWYRQSLGQGLEFLIYFQGNSAPDKSGLPSDRFSAERTGGSVSTLTIQRTQQEDSAVYLCASSHRDRGAKNIQYFGAGTRLSVL.

The chain links TRBV7-9 to TRBJ1-4; no definite D call. Trimming left V 2 bases short and J 0 bases short, with 10 bases between. This CDR3 region has 16 residues. CDR1 is SEHNR and CDR2 is FQNEAQ in the germline V gene (reference sequence). The CDR3 here is CASSLSQVATNEKLFF. CDR3 DNA sequence: TGTGCCAGCAGCTTATCGCAGGTAGCAACTAATGAAAAACTGTTTTTT.

This clone was counted once. V gene TRBV12-3 or TRBV12-4 combines with J gene TRBJ1-2, with D perhaps TRBD1 (5 bases). This CDR3 is built from 13 residues. V was clipped by 4 bases and J by 6 bases, with 12 bases between them. CDR3 sequence: CASSYQGQNGYTF. As DNA, the CDR3 is TGTGCCAGCAGTTACCAGGGCCAGAATGGCTACACCTTC.

The chain recombines TRBV19 with TRBJ1-4; D might be TRBD1 (5 bases). CDR3 length equals 14 residues. Trimming cost V 5 bases and J 8 bases, with 15 bases left between them. Germline assignment: CDR1 LNHDA and CDR2 SQIVND (reference sequence). CDR3 in amino acids: CASSHAPGAEKLFF. CDR3 bases: TGTGCCAGTAGTCATGCGCCTGGGGCCGAAAAACTGTTTTTT.

The chain has TRBV6-2 or TRBV6-3 and TRBJ2-5; 12 bases match TRBD2. Germline-derived CDR1 and CDR2 are MNHEY and SVGEGT. The ends lost 4 bases at V and 6 bases at J; junction bases unmatched: 9. This CDR3 is 16 amino acids long. The CDR3 reads CASSSWTSGVMKTQYF. CDR3 DNA sequence: TGTGCCAGCAGTTCGTGGACTAGCGGGGTCATGAAGACCCAGTACTTC.

This chain connects TRBV28 to TRBJ1-3; D call uncertain. The CDR3 spans 14 residues. Germline CDR1 reads MDHEN; CDR2 reads SYDVKM. The V end was cut by 6 bases, the J end by 0 bases, with 9 bases between. CDR3 sequence (DNA): TGTGCCAGCAGCTTGCCAGACTCTGGAAACACCATATATTTT. This gives the protein CASSLPDSGNTIYF.

The chain recombines TRBV7-2 with TRBJ2-2; maybe TRBD2 (5 bases). Germline V gene data show CDR1 as SGHTA and CDR2 as FQGNSA. V lost 6 bases, J lost 4 bases, and 9 bases lay in between. The CDR3 spans 13 residues. The CDR3 sequence: CASRVAFTGELFF. The DNA for the CDR3 is TGTGCCAGCAGAGTAGCGTTCACCGGGGAGCTGTTTTTT.

J is TRBJ1-1 and V is TRBV5-1, with a tentative D call TRBD1 (5 bases). CDR3 length equals 13 residues. V was cut by 7 bases and J by 1 base, with 11 bases left in between. CDR1 SGHRS and CDR2 YFSETQ come from the germline V gene. The CDR3 DNA sequence: TGCGCCAGCGGGGCAAACCCGAACACTGAAGCTTTCTTT. This sequence encodes CASGANPNTEAFF.

The chain carries TRBV18 and TRBJ1-5; 7 nucleotides match TRBD1. Per the germline V gene, CDR1 is KGHSH and CDR2 is LQKENI. This CDR3 has 14 amino acids. Trimming at V came to 6 bases and at J to 7 bases, leaving 9 bases not matched to a gene. The CDR3 sequence is CASSPRQGWQPQHF. In DNA, the CDR3 is TGTGCCAGCTCCCCCAGACAGGGCTGGCAGCCCCAGCATTTT.